Presented here are 4 T cell receptor beta chains from one specimen sequenced in a study of blood T cell repertoires in COVID-19. Data came from immunoSEQ multiplex PCR; TCRdb stores just in-frame clones and leaves some out. The repertoire has approximately 22,000 clones, 75% to 95% of them found once; the top ten carry roughly 7.5%. The specimen was peripheral blood. The receptors shown here come from a man aged 70 or older with active COVID-19.

This chain connects TRBV29-1 to TRBJ1-5; TRBD1 matches at 7 bases. This CDR3 has 14 amino acids. Germline V gives CDR1 SQVTM, CDR2 ANQGSEA. The trim removed 4 bases at V and 2 bases at J, leaving 5 bases unmatched. The CDR3 protein is CSVASGTGNQPQHF. Written as DNA, the CDR3 is TGCAGCGTTGCTTCAGGGACAGGCAATCAGCCCCAGCATTTT.

V and J are TRBV21-1 and TRBJ1-2; TRBD1, the table's D call, lacks a check against the DNA. TRBV21-1 counts as a pseudogene. The CDR3 runs 13 residues. CDR3 in DNA: TGTGCCAGCAGACGGGACAGGGGGCTTGGCTACACCTTC. Translating gives CASRRDRGLGYTF.

The chain uses TRBV6-2 or TRBV6-3 and TRBJ2-2; unclear D gene. In germline, CDR1 is MNHEY, CDR2 SVGEGT. CDR3 length equals 14 residues. Trimming pared 0 bases from V and 6 bases from J, leaving 8 bases between. Here the CDR3 reads CASSYSNLAGELFF. The DNA of the CDR3 is TGTGCCAGCAGTTACTCGAACCTAGCCGGGGAGCTGTTTTTT.

The V and J genes are TRBV5-1 and TRBJ2-7, with TRBD1 as a possible D gene (5 bases). CDR1 is SGHRS and CDR2 is YFSETQ in the germline V gene. V lost 4 bases, J lost 3 bases, and 17 bases lay in between. The CDR3 is 15 residues long. The CDR3 loop is CASSQGRAVNYEQYF. DNA for the CDR3: TGCGCCAGCAGCCAGGGTCGGGCCGTCAACTACGAGCAGTACTTC.